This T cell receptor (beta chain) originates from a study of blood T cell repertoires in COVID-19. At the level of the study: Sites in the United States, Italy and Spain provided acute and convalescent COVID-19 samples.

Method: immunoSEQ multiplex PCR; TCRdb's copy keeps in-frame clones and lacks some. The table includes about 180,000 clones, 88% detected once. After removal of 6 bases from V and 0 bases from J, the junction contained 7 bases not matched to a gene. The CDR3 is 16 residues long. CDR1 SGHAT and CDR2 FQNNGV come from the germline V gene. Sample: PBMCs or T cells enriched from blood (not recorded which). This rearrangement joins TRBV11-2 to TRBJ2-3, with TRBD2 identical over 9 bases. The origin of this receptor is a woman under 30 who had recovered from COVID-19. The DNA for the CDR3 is TGTGCCAGCAGTTTCCGACTAGCGGATAGCACAGATACGCAGTATTTT. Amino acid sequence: CASSFRLADSTDTQYF.